This T cell receptor (beta chain) was recovered during a study of blood T cell repertoires in COVID-19. Study at large: COVID-19 samples, acute and convalescent, were from the United States, Italy and Spain.

The germline CDR1 and CDR2 sequences are MNHEY and SVGAGI. The CDR3 totals 15 residues. V lost 6 bases and J lost 4; bases outside the gene matches: 8. The protocol was immunoSEQ multiplex PCR, while the TCRdb copy is restricted to in-frame clones and leaves out a portion. This repertoire shows about 210,000 clones, around 86% found once; its top ten account for approximately 5.6%. The Seattle patients joined while their infection was active and were tracked longitudinally afterward. The V call is TRBV6-5, the J call TRBJ2-7; 11 nucleotides align to TRBD1. The TCR was taken from a woman between 65 and 79 years old with COVID-19, enrolled during active disease. The sample was peripheral blood. The CDR3 reads CASRKRTGGEYEQYF. In DNA, the CDR3 is TGTGCCAGCAGAAAACGGACAGGGGGCGAATACGAGCAGTACTTC.